Detailed here is one T cell receptor (beta chain). This sample is part of a study of OX40 agonist ivuxolimab in advanced cancers. The overall study: Treatment of patients was with ivuxolimab, an agonistic anti-OX40 (CD134) antibody.

Produced via immunoSEQ multiplex PCR; TCRdb's table is partial and in-frame only. Here the sample spans roughly 56,000 clones, about 84% being singletons. V dropped 3 bases and J dropped 4; count of bases not matched to a gene: 11. The CDR3 has 16 amino acids. Germline V lookup: CDR1 KGHSH, CDR2 LQKENI. This clonotype originated in an adult with an advanced solid tumor such as melanoma, head and neck, liver or kidney cancer. The chain couples TRBV18 to TRBJ2-5; TRBD1 aligns across 7 bases. This material consisted of CD4+ or CD8+ T cells sorted from blood, taken in a trial of the OX40 agonist ivuxolimab. Here the CDR3 DNA reads TGTGCCAGCTCACCGGAGGCAGGGGGTATGACAGAGACCCAGTACTTC. This codes for CASSPEAGGMTETQYF.